This TCR beta chain was sequenced in a study of shared T cell receptors in the human thymus. Libraries were prepared by immunoSEQ multiplex PCR; TCRdb keeps only in-frame clonotypes and omits some of them. Of approximately 400,000 clones in the sample, approximately 95% were seen once. This clone is a singleton in its sample. CDR3 length: 13 residues. Germline lookup yields CDR1 GTSNPN and CDR2 SVGIG (reference sequence). Unmatched junction bases numbered 3, after V lost 0 bases and J lost 4 bases. Material: thymocytes. This TCR was sampled from a human donor. This chain connects TRBV30 to TRBJ2-7; 7 nucleotides match TRBD1. The CDR3 DNA reads as TGTGCCTGGAGTGTGGGCAGGGGGTACGAGCAGTACTTC. Translating gives CAWSVGRGYEQYF.